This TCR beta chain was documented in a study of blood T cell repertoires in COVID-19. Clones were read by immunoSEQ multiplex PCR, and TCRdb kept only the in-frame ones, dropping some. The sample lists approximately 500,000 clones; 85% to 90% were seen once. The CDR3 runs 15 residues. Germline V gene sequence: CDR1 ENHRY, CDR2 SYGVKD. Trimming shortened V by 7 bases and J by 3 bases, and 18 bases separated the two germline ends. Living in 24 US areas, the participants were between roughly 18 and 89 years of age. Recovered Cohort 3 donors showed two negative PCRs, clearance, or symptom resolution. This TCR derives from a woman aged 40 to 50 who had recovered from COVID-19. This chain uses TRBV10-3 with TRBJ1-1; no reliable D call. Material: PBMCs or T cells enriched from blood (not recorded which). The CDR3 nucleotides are TGTGCCATCAAAAGTTGGGCTGGGGAGGACACTGAAGCTTTCTTT. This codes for CAIKSWAGEDTEAFF.